The rows below give T cell receptor beta chains drawn from one sample of a study of beta chain features in type 1 diabetes. Libraries were prepared by immunoSEQ multiplex PCR; TCRdb keeps only in-frame clonotypes and omits some of them. The sample holds 300,000 or so clones; 9.3% are singletons and the top ten take roughly 1%. The sequenced sample consisted of central memory CD4+ T cells from blood. The receptors derive from a man between 25 and 39 years old with type 1 diabetes. The CDR3 runs from the conserved cysteine through the conserved F or W. The D gene is left open where the match is weak. Clone size is given for some rows only: seen once, a few or many times, or a class if the clone is expanded.

d_gene	v_gene	j_gene	abundance	len	CDR3nt	CDR3aa
-	TRBV5-8	TRBJ2-7	-	15	TGTGCCAGCAGCTTCCCCCTGGGGAGGTACGACGAGCAGTACTTC	CASSFPLGRYDEQYF
TRBD1	TRBV7-2	TRBJ2-7	few	19	TGTGCCAGCAGCTTCGCGGCGGGACAGGGGGTTGGGGGCCACTACGAGCAGTACTTC	CASSFAAGQGVGGHYEQYF
-	TRBV21-1	TRBJ2-7	few	16	TGTGCCAGCAGCACAGCCCGGACTAGGCATTTCTACGAGCAGTACTTC	CASSTARTRHFYEQYF
TRBD1	TRBV5-1	TRBJ1-5	few	15	TGCGCCAGCAGCTCGACAGGGGACGGCAATCAGCCCCAGCATTTT	CASSSTGDGNQPQHF
-	TRBV9	TRBJ1-1	few	13	TGTGCCAGCAGCGTAGCTCAGGGCGGGACAGCTTTCTTT	CASSVAQGGTAFF
-	TRBV18	TRBJ2-5	-	14	TGTGCCAGCTCACCAGTCGGAGTGAAAGAGACCCAGTACTTC	CASSPVGVKETQYF
-	TRBV30	TRBJ1-6	few	15	TGTGCCTGGGGTGGCCGTACAGGTTCAAATTCACCCCTCCACTTT	CAWGGRTGSNSPLHF
TRBD1	TRBV9	TRBJ2-2	many	15	TGTGCCAGCAGCGCCGGACAGGGGGATTACGGGGAGCTGTTTTTT	CASSAGQGDYGELFF
-	TRBV5-6	TRBJ2-1	-	16	TGTGCCAGCAGTTACGCACAGGGATGGAAATACAATGAGCAGTTCTTC	CASSYAQGWKYNEQFF
TRBD1	TRBV9	TRBJ2-3	few	16	TGTGCCAGCAGCGCGGCCGACAGGGCCAGCACAGATACGCAGTATTTT	CASSAADRASTDTQYF
-	TRBV7-2	TRBJ2-1	-	16	TGTGCCAGCAGCCCCGGGCGGGGCCTAACCTACAATGAGCAGTTCTTC	CASSPGRGLTYNEQFF
-	TRBV7-7	TRBJ2-5	few	14	TGTGCCAGCAGCCCCCTGAGTATAGAAGAGACCCAGTACTTC	CASSPLSIEETQYF
TRBD2	TRBV10-3	TRBJ2-3	-	18	TGTGCCATCAGTGAGTCGAAGCAGCGGGGGAGCCGCACAGATACGCAGTATTTT	CAISESKQRGSRTDTQYF
-	TRBV19	TRBJ1-6	-	15	TGTGCCAGTAGTCCCGGAGGGGAGGGGCATTCACCCCTCCACTTT	CASSPGGEGHSPLHF
-	TRBV18	TRBJ2-2	-	15	TGTGCCAGCTCACCACGCGGCCTGAACACCGGGGAGCTGTTTTTT	CASSPRGLNTGELFF
-	TRBV18	TRBJ1-2	few	13	TGTGCCAGCTCTCCCACGGTAGGGGATGGCTACACCTTC	CASSPTVGDGYTF
-	TRBV21-1	TRBJ2-1	few	15	TGTGCCAGCACCGACAGTGATACTTCCTACAATGAGCAGTTCTTC	CASTDSDTSYNEQFF
-	TRBV7-2	TRBJ2-1	few	12	TGTGCCAGCAGCCCTAGGGGTGATGAGCAGTTCTTC	CASSPRGDEQFF
TRBD1	TRBV28	TRBJ1-2	-	13	TGTGCCAGCAGAGAACAGGGGAGCTATGGCTACACCTTC	CASREQGSYGYTF
-	TRBV7-9	TRBJ2-1	many	14	TGTGCCAGCTCACGGAGTGGGGGGACTAATGAGCAGTTCTTC	CASSRSGGTNEQFF
TRBD1	TRBV6-5	TRBJ1-4	-	16	TGTGCCAGCAGTTACTCGGGGGACAGTCGCGGTGAAAAACTGTTTTTT	CASSYSGDSRGEKLFF
TRBD1	TRBV5-4	TRBJ2-5	few	14	TGTGCCAGCAGCTCGACAGGGATCCAAGAGACCCAGTACTTC	CASSSTGIQETQYF
-	TRBV18	TRBJ2-1	few	12	TGTGCCAGCTCACAACAGGGACATGAGCAGTTCTTC	CASSQQGHEQFF
TRBD1	TRBV4-3	TRBJ1-2	-	15	TGCGCCAGCAGCCAAGAATGGGAGGGGGCGCGGGGCTACACCTTC	CASSQEWEGARGYTF
TRBD2	TRBV2	TRBJ2-7	few	16	TGTGCCAGCAGTGAAACACGCCCGGGACTAGCATCCGAGCAGTACTTC	CASSETRPGLASEQYF
-	TRBV5-4	TRBJ2-2	few	15	TGTGCCAGCAGTTCGGACCCATCGGGAGCCGGGGAGCTGTTTTTT	CASSSDPSGAGELFF
-	TRBV4-1	TRBJ2-3	-	16	TGCGCCAGCAGCCAAGAAGGCAGTACGGCCACAGATACGCAGTATTTT	CASSQEGSTATDTQYF
-	TRBV10-2	TRBJ2-5	-	12	TGCGCCAGCAGCCCTCACCTCGGGACCCAGTACTTC	CASSPHLGTQYF
-	TRBV4-3	TRBJ2-2	-	14	TGCGCCAGCAGCCAAGATTCGAAGACCGGGGAGCTGTTTTTT	CASSQDSKTGELFF
-	TRBV7-2	TRBJ1-1	-	15	TGTGCCAGCAGCTTAGTGGGGGGAGTGAACACTGAAGCTTTCTTT	CASSLVGGVNTEAFF
-	TRBV4-2	TRBJ2-5	-	15	TGTGCCAGCAGCCAAGACTCGGGACTCCAAGAGACCCAGTACTTC	CASSQDSGLQETQYF
-	TRBV6-6	TRBJ1-4	few	13	TGTGCCGGTCGGGGACCAACTAATGAAAAACTGTTTTTT	CAGRGPTNEKLFF
-	TRBV30	TRBJ1-5	few	13	TGTGCCTGGAGTGGGGGGGCGAATCAGCCCCAGCATTTT	CAWSGGANQPQHF
-	TRBV14	TRBJ2-2	-	14	TGTGCCAGCAGCCAAGTTAGAAACACCGGGGAGCTGTTTTTT	CASSQVRNTGELFF
-	TRBV5-1	TRBJ2-7	-	12	TGCGCCTCCCACGACGGCTCCTACGAGCAGTACTTC	CASHDGSYEQYF
-	TRBV4-3	TRBJ1-4	-	16	TGCGCCAGCAGCCAAGGACAGGACGCAACTAATGAAAAACTGTTTTTT	CASSQGQDATNEKLFF
-	TRBV20-1	TRBJ2-7	few	10	TGCAGTGCTACATTTCGGGAGCAGTACTTC	CSATFREQYF
-	TRBV12-5	TRBJ1-2	few	12	TGTGCTAGTGGCCGGGGCGCCGATCGCTACACCTTC	CASGRGADRYTF
-	TRBV5-8	TRBJ1-1	few	13	TGTGCCAGCAGCTTGATCCCTAACACTGAAGCTTTCTTT	CASSLIPNTEAFF
-	TRBV7-2	TRBJ2-7	-	14	TGTGCCAGCAGCTTAGCGGGGCGCTCCTACGAGCAGTACTTC	CASSLAGRSYEQYF
-	TRBV5-6	TRBJ1-5	few	16	TGTGCCAGCAGCTCAGATAGGGGATCGGGCAATCAGCCCCAGCATTTT	CASSSDRGSGNQPQHF
-	TRBV7-6	TRBJ1-2	many	13	TGTGCCAGCAGCTTAGTATCAGGGCATGGCTACACCTTC	CASSLVSGHGYTF
TRBD2	TRBV28	TRBJ2-5	many	15	TGTGCCAGCAGTTTTGGCGGGGGGAGGCGAGAGACCCAGTACTTC	CASSFGGGRRETQYF
-	TRBV12-2	TRBJ1-5	few	15	TGTGCAAGTCGCTTTGGTGGATATAGCAATCAGCCCCAGCATTTT	CASRFGGYSNQPQHF
TRBD1	TRBV5-1	TRBJ1-2	few	15	TGCGCCAGCAGCCCGGGATTAGACAGGGCGAATGGCTACACCTTC	CASSPGLDRANGYTF
-	TRBV23-1	TRBJ2-7	few	15	TGCGCCAGCAGTCAACCTGGGGACTGTTCCTACGAGCAGTACTTC	CASSQPGDCSYEQYF
-	TRBV4-3	TRBJ2-3	-	17	TGCGCCAGCAGCCAAGAAGGTTTGGCAGGTTTCACAGATACGCAGTATTTT	CASSQEGLAGFTDTQYF
TRBD1	TRBV13	TRBJ2-5	-	13	TGTGCCAGCAGCCTGGACAGGGAAGAGACCCAGTACTTC	CASSLDREETQYF
-	TRBV7-9	TRBJ1-1	few	13	TGTGCCAGCAGCGCAGGTGTGAACACTGAAGCTTTCTTT	CASSAGVNTEAFF
TRBD1	TRBV7-6	TRBJ1-5	-	14	TGTGCCAGCAGCCCTACAGGGGCCCGGGGGGCCCAGCATTTT	CASSPTGARGAQHF
-	TRBV5-1	TRBJ2-7	-	14	TGCGCCAGCAGTCGGGGAGGGACAGGCGACGAGCAGTACTTC	CASSRGGTGDEQYF
-	TRBV7-2	TRBJ2-7	once	15	TGTGCCAGCAGCTTAGGCACAGGGACCTCCTACGAGCAGTACTTC	CASSLGTGTSYEQYF
-	TRBV7-6	TRBJ2-1	few	17	TGTGCCAGCAGCTTAGCGGGGAGTGGGGGCCTTCAAAATGAGCAGTTCTTC	CASSLAGSGGLQNEQFF
-	TRBV27	TRBJ2-7	-	14	TGTGCCAGCAGTTCGACAGAGTACTCCTACGAGCAGTACTTC	CASSSTEYSYEQYF
-	TRBV5-1	TRBJ1-3	-	15	TGCGCCAGCAAAGGTCTATCGAACTCTGGAAACACCATATATTTT	CASKGLSNSGNTIYF
-	TRBV11-2	TRBJ1-1	few	15	TGTGCCAGCAGCTCTAGTGGGGGATCGGGCACTGAAGCTTTCTTT	CASSSSGGSGTEAFF
-	TRBV14	TRBJ1-1	many	13	TGTGCCAGCAGCCAACTGTCGAACACTGAAGCTTTCTTT	CASSQLSNTEAFF
-	TRBV7-2	TRBJ2-1	few	15	TGTGCCAGCAGCTTGATGCTGGGGGGCCTCAATGAGCAGTTCTTC	CASSLMLGGLNEQFF
TRBD2	TRBV4-3	TRBJ2-3	-	18	TGCGCCAGCAGCCAAGTGGGTCCAGCGGGGGATCGCACAGATACGCAGTATTTT	CASSQVGPAGDRTDTQYF
-	TRBV30	TRBJ1-2	-	13	TGTGCCTGGAGTGGGGGGGAATTCTATGGCTACACCTTC	CAWSGGEFYGYTF